The rows below give T cell receptor beta chains drawn from one sample of a study of T cells in Graves' hyperthyroidism and ophthalmopathy. Via MiXCR, TCRdb re-called the multiplex PCR reads, giving one row per CDR3 protein. Counted here are about 610,000 distinct CDR3 sequences, approximately 44% occurring once; the ten biggest clones make up about 8.3%. Sample: peripheral blood or thyroid tissue (not recorded which). The receptors originated from a woman aged 18 to 35 with Graves' hyperthyroidism. Each CDR3 is given without its conserved first and last residue. Clone size is stated in some rows and not others, as once, few, many or a class when expanded.

V gene: TRBV20-1
clone size: -
CDR3 protein: SARRQSEEKLF

V gene: TRBV27
clone size: -
CDR3 protein: ASSLGTGSIREAF

V gene: TRBV19
clone size: many
CDR3 protein: ASSWVRLNRNQPQH

V gene: TRBV25-1
clone size: few
CDR3 protein: ASSELGTSGYEQY

V gene: TRBV20-1
clone size: -
CDR3 protein: SAKPQGYNEQF

V gene: TRBV20-1
clone size: -
CDR3 protein: SAQTSGRYGTHQETQY

V gene: TRBV20-1
clone size: many
CDR3 protein: SAGAGSRYEQY

V gene: TRBV19
clone size: -
CDR3 protein: SSSPSRNRGNEQY

V gene: TRBV20-1
clone size: -
CDR3 protein: SARDKQDVRSYNEQF

V gene: TRBV7-6
clone size: -
CDR3 protein: ASSLALSGNT

V gene: TRBV7-3
clone size: many
CDR3 protein: ASSPDPRVGGELF

V gene: TRBV5-1
clone size: -
CDR3 protein: ASSSTGYSFYGYT

V gene: TRBV20-1
clone size: many
CDR3 protein: SARDRGTVYGYT

V gene: TRBV4-1
clone size: many
CDR3 protein: ASSQDPGSYGYT

V gene: TRBV9
clone size: -
CDR3 protein: ASSATEYYGYT

V gene: TRBV2
clone size: -
CDR3 protein: ASSLAPGQGSGNQPQH

V gene: TRBV7-8
clone size: -
CDR3 protein: ASSPTRIYTDTQY

V gene: TRBV27
clone size: -
CDR3 protein: ASTGTGRAF

V gene: TRBV14
clone size: many
CDR3 protein: ASSQASQGNYEQY

V gene: TRBV19
clone size: many
CDR3 protein: ASSITPSGTYEQY

V gene: TRBV2
clone size: many
CDR3 protein: ARTGAGTGELF

V gene: TRBV2
clone size: -
CDR3 protein: ANSDVASVRPQH

V gene: TRBV28
clone size: many
CDR3 protein: ASSLGRLEQY

V gene: TRBV20-1
clone size: -
CDR3 protein: SAISGRAGVSDTQY

V gene: TRBV7-3
clone size: many
CDR3 protein: ASSLFTSYEQY

V gene: TRBV5-1
clone size: many
CDR3 protein: ASSLVSGATDTEAF

V gene: TRBV20-1
clone size: -
CDR3 protein: SARRDGGAYGQY